This T cell receptor (beta chain) was observed in a study of T cell responses to AZD1222 COVID-19 vaccine (dated by TCRdb to the early 2020s). In terms of the full investigation: Because spike-specific TCR depth and breadth did not differ between the two schedules, AZD1222 recipients who got a second dose at roughly 4 weeks were pooled with those who got a second dose at roughly 12 weeks. A total of 233 trial participants underwent TCR sequencing, of whom approximately 200 had received two doses of AZD1222 and 26 had received two doses of the MenACWY control vaccine. Trial participants were enrolled by age into 18-55, 56-69 and 70-plus year subgroups, with around 140, 26 and 57 TCR-sequenced participants respectively.

Comment on this clone: Which antigen it targets is not known. Base qualities are not at hand, and no much larger clone is one base apart.

The CDR3 regions of human TCRbeta chains were analyzed by immunosequencing. The source study handled its data this way. TCRs in the repertoires were matched against a reference library of SARS-CoV-2-specific TCRs that had been generated with the MIRA antigen-specificity platform. Breadth meant the fraction of unique TCRs that were SARS-CoV-2-associated, whereas depth meant the fraction of total T cells that were SARS-CoV-2-associated. Using the MIRA data, every spike-specific TCR was mapped to the spike region that the TCR reacted to and assigned to either a CD4 or a CD8 class. Log10-transformed breadth and depth values were compared by one-way ANOVA with Sidak's multiple comparisons tests. The table was pulled from immuneACCESS by TCRdb, which kept in-frame rearrangements only. Such tables lose some clones; where checked, under half of the loss comes from unresolved V genes, and the rest has no known cause. D and trimming were read from the DNA, whereas the V and J calls and clone size are those reported in that table. In all, the sample holds 120,000 or so clones, and over 75% of those were seen once. The ten biggest clones cover over 9.5% of the sample.

The investigation overall reported the following: Most participants were white British and females outnumbered males, and the authors suggested that clonal diversity may have been underestimated. The whole spike protein was spanned by vaccine-associated CD4 TCRs, and dominant responses were seen in regions 160-218 and 743-854. Because no samples from the day 14 peak response were available, repertoires could be characterized only after the peak T cell response. Nearly half of unique spike-specific TCRs reportedly recognized epitopes outside regions mutated in the B.1.351 and B.1.1.7 variants. After two AZD1222 doses, spike-specific TCR breadth and depth were significantly higher than at day 0 and than in MenACWY recipients. Only 5 to 7 AZD1222 recipients were SARS-CoV-2 seropositive at baseline, limiting conclusions about previously exposed vaccinees. The 56-69-year group was small, and its depth increase did not reach significance, likely because of low power.

Explained via the paper, the time point label denotes: baseline before first vaccination. Samples from vaccinated people were obtained from the UK trials COV001 and COV002, which included a single-blind randomized controlled phase 2/3 trial of AZD1222 (ChAdOx1 nCoV-19) in healthy adults. Trial participant PBMC samples were collected at day 0 and day 28 after the second dose for TCRbeta chain sequencing. Source: peripheral blood, taken on day 0 of AZD1222 vaccination. This clonotype was sampled from an adult in good health.

The nucleotides read TGTGCCACCAGCAGACCCAAAGAGGGGGTTGCGTCCGGGGAGCTGTTTTTT. Translated, this gives CATSRPKEGVASGELFF. The chain was built from TRBV15 and TRBJ2-2, and TRBD1 may be the D gene, going by 6 matching bases. CDR1 and CDR2 (LNHNV, YYDKDF) derive from the germline V gene (reference sequence). Between the V and J ends, shortened by 2 bases and 6 bases respectively, the junction contains 19 bases. Including the terminal cysteine and phenylalanine, the CDR3 comprises 17 residues. Only the CDR3 portion is preserved as DNA: 51 bases, with reading frame beginning at the first base.